This is a list of T cell receptor beta chains from one sample in a study of graft-versus-host responses after intestinal transplantation. No cognate antigen is known for these TCRs. The protocol was immunoSEQ multiplex PCR, while the TCRdb copy is restricted to in-frame clones and leaves out a portion. The sample has over 65,000 clones, 80% to 95% seen once. Sequenced here: unstimulated CD8+ T cells sorted from spleen or lymph node cells, sampled before transplant. These receptors were taken from a human donor who was the organ donor for an intestinal transplant. The CDR3 runs from the conserved cysteine through the conserved F or W. D genes are given only for firm matches. A clone size is listed for some rows: how often the clone was seen (once, few, many), or a class if it is expanded.

>TRBJ2-3|-|TRBV6-5|-
TGTGCCAGCAGTTACTTAGGGCGTACGCAGTATTTT
CASSYLGRTQYF
>TRBJ2-1|-|TRBV6-6|-
TGTGCCAGCAGTTACGCTAATTGGGGCTCCTACAATGAGCAGTTCTTC
CASSYANWGSYNEQFF
>TRBJ2-3|once|TRBV6-6|TRBD2
TGTGCCAGCAGTTCAGGACTAGCGGGCGTAACAGATACGCAGTATTTT
CASSSGLAGVTDTQYF
>TRBJ1-5|-|TRBV6-5|-
TGTGCCAGCAGTTACGACAGTCGTTTTCAGCCCCAGCATTTT
CASSYDSRFQPQHF
>TRBJ2-7|few|TRBV6-5|-
TGTGCCAGCGGACCGGGGTGTGGGGGCTACGAGCAGTACTTC
CASGPGCGGYEQYF
>TRBJ2-5|-|TRBV4-2|-
TGTGCCAGCAGCCAAGAACTCCAGGGTACGGAGACCCAGTACTTC
CASSQELQGTETQYF
>TRBJ2-5|-|TRBV7-6|TRBD2
TGTGCCAGCAGGCCAATAAGACTAGCGGACCAAGAGACCCAGTACTTC
CASRPIRLADQETQYF
>TRBJ1-1|-|TRBV9|-
TGTGCCAGCAGTGGCGGAGAAGGGGTCACTGAAGCTTTCTTT
CASSGGEGVTEAFF
>TRBJ2-7|-|TRBV27|TRBD2
TGTGCCAGCAGTCTAGAGGGCGGACTAGCCTACGAGCAGTACTTC
CASSLEGGLAYEQYF
>TRBJ2-6|once|TRBV13|-
TGTGCCAGCAGCTTTAAGGTCGCTGGGGCCAACGTCCTGACTTTC
CASSFKVAGANVLTF
>TRBJ1-2|-|TRBV28|-
TGTGCCAGCTCTCTAGGGAATGGCTACACCTTC
CASSLGNGYTF
>TRBJ2-3|-|TRBV27|TRBD1
TGTGCCAGCAGTCTGCGGACAGGACCCATCACAGATACGCAGTATTTT
CASSLRTGPITDTQYF
>TRBJ2-2|-|TRBV9|-
TGTGCCAGCAGCGTAGCTATGGGGACCGGGGAGCTGTTTTTT
CASSVAMGTGELFF
>TRBJ1-2|-|TRBV28|-
TGTGCCAGCACCGGCAGAGCTAACTATGGCTACACCTTC
CASTGRANYGYTF
>TRBJ2-1|-|TRBV4-1|TRBD2
TGCGCCAGCAGCCTTCTGGGGTTTGCGGGAGCTTACAATGAGCAGTTCTTC
CASSLLGFAGAYNEQFF
>TRBJ2-7|-|TRBV5-6|-
TGTGCCAGCAGCTGCCGATGTTCCAGGCTTTCCTACGAGCAGTACTTC
CASSCRCSRLSYEQYF
>TRBJ2-7|once|TRBV2|-
TGTGCCACCATAGGGGGTTTCGACTACGAGCAGTACTTC
CATIGGFDYEQYF
>TRBJ1-6|-|TRBV28|-
TGTGCCAGCAAGGGGAGCTCCTATAATTCACCCCTCCACTTT
CASKGSSYNSPLHF
>TRBJ2-7|-|TRBV9|TRBD2
TGTGCCAGCAGCGCGGGGGGGACTAGCGGAGCCTACGAGCAGTACTTC
CASSAGGTSGAYEQYF
>TRBJ1-3|-|TRBV9|-
TGTGCCAGCTCTACGACTAGGTCTCACATCTCTGGAAACACCATATATTTT
CASSTTRSHISGNTIYF
>TRBJ1-2|-|TRBV5-4|-
TGTGCCAGCAGCTTAGTCTTGGAGCGGGGCTACACCTTC
CASSLVLERGYTF
>TRBJ2-1|-|TRBV30|TRBD2
TGTGCCTGGAGTGTATTTGTGGGAGGGGAGGATGAGCAGTTCTTC
CAWSVFVGGEDEQFF
>TRBJ2-3|-|TRBV4-2|-
TGTGCCAGCAGCCAGGTGGGGATAGATACGCAGTATTTT
CASSQVGIDTQYF
>TRBJ2-7|-|TRBV5-1|TRBD2
TGCGCCAGCAGCTTGGAAGCGGGGGGCCACGAGCAGTACTTC
CASSLEAGGHEQYF
>TRBJ2-3|-|TRBV19|-
TGTGCCGTGGAAACTGATATAGATACGCAGTATTTT
CAVETDIDTQYF
>TRBJ2-1|-|TRBV28|TRBD2
TGTGCCAGCAGTTTAGGGCTAGCGGGATCCTACAATGAGCAGTTCTTC
CASSLGLAGSYNEQFF
>TRBJ1-5|-|TRBV27|-
TGTGCCAGCAGTTCTGCTGGGAATCAGCCCCAGCATTTT
CASSSAGNQPQHF
>TRBJ1-1|-|TRBV9|TRBD1
TGTGCCAGCAGCTCCCAGGGGGACAACACTGAAGCTTTCTTT
CASSSQGDNTEAFF
>TRBJ1-1|once|TRBV10-3|-
TGTGCCATCAGCGAAGAAGCGGGTACCACTGAAGCTTTCTTT
CAISEEAGTTEAFF
>TRBJ2-5|-|TRBV7-6|-
TGTGCCAGCAGCCCCCCGGACCAGGTCAGCTACTTC
CASSPPDQVSYF
>TRBJ2-5|-|TRBV11-3|TRBD2
TGTGCCAGCAGCCTCCCTAGCGGGAGGGACCAAGAGACCCAGTACTTC
CASSLPSGRDQETQYF
>TRBJ1-5|once|TRBV11-2|-
TGTGCCAGCAGCCCAGGGGATAATCAGCCCCAGCATTTT
CASSPGDNQPQHF
>TRBJ1-4|-|TRBV7-6|-
TGTGCCAGCAGCCAAGAGACGGCCGATGAAAAACTGTTTTTT
CASSQETADEKLFF
>TRBJ1-4|-|TRBV2|TRBD1
TGTGCCACCCTTGGACAGGGGGGTGAAAAACTGTTTTTT
CATLGQGGEKLFF
>TRBJ2-1|-|TRBV7-9|-
TGTGCCAGCAGCTTTCTGGGGGCGATTGAGCAGTTCTTC
CASSFLGAIEQFF
>TRBJ1-2|once|TRBV29-1|-
TGCAGCGTTGAAGATGGTGAGGGGCAGTCGTTGGGCTACACCTTC
CSVEDGEGQSLGYTF
>TRBJ2-2|-|TRBV4-1|-
TGCGCCAGCAGCCAAGACTCCAACACCGGGGAGCTGTTTTTT
CASSQDSNTGELFF
>TRBJ1-2|-|TRBV7-8|-
TGTGCCAGCAGCTTAGACGGGACGGACTATGGCTACACCTTC
CASSLDGTDYGYTF
>TRBJ1-1|-|TRBV27|-
TGTGCCAGCGGAGAGGCTCCGATCTACCCAAGGAACACTGAAGCTTTCTTT
CASGEAPIYPRNTEAFF
>TRBJ1-2|-|TRBV13|-
TGTGCCAGCAGCCCAGTCCCCTGGCAGGGCCCCTATGGCTACACCTTC
CASSPVPWQGPYGYTF
>TRBJ2-2|-|TRBV18|TRBD1
TGTGCCAGCTCACCACCCGACAGGGGGCCCGGGGAGCTGTTTTTT
CASSPPDRGPGELFF
>TRBJ2-7|-|TRBV6-1|TRBD1
TGTGCCAGCAGTGACGTGGGGGGACAGGGGTTGACCTACGAGCAGTACTTC
CASSDVGGQGLTYEQYF
>TRBJ2-1|-|TRBV18|TRBD2
TGTGCCAGCTCACCTCACACTAGCGCCAAGCATTCCTACAATGAGCAGTTCTTC
CASSPHTSAKHSYNEQFF
>TRBJ1-2|-|TRBV14|-
TGTGCCAGCAGACCGGGACGGGGCTACTATGGCTACACCTTC
CASRPGRGYYGYTF
>TRBJ1-1|once|TRBV6-5|-
TGTGCCAGCAGGATCGGAATGAACACTGAAGCTTTCTTT
CASRIGMNTEAFF
>TRBJ1-6|-|TRBV19|-
TGTGCCAGTAGTCCGGACAGTCATAATTCACCCCTCCACTTT
CASSPDSHNSPLHF
>TRBJ1-1|once|TRBV18|TRBD1
TGTGCCAGCTCACCCCAGGGGGATAGCGCTGAAGCTTTCTTT
CASSPQGDSAEAFF
>TRBJ2-1|once|TRBV7-9|-
TGTGCCAGCAGCTCCCATTACTCCCTTAATGACCATGAGCAGTTCTTC
CASSSHYSLNDHEQFF
>TRBJ2-2|-|TRBV19|TRBD1
TGTGCCAGTAGTGACATAGACAGGGGTTTGACCGGGGAGCTGTTTTTT
CASSDIDRGLTGELFF
>TRBJ1-1|-|TRBV6-6|TRBD1
TGTGCCAGGGGGGACAGGGTGAACACTGAAGCTTTCTTT
CARGDRVNTEAFF
>TRBJ1-6|-|TRBV6-5|-
TGTGCCAGCAGTTACTCCAGGGGTAATTCACCCCTCCACTTT
CASSYSRGNSPLHF
>TRBJ2-4|-|TRBV4-2|TRBD1
TGTGCCAGCAGCCAAGAAGCAGGACAGGGGGTTCGAGACATTCAGTACTTC
CASSQEAGQGVRDIQYF
>TRBJ2-3|-|TRBV14|TRBD2
TGTGCCAGCAGCCAAGATTCGTCTAGCGGGGGATTCACAGATACGCAGTATTTT
CASSQDSSSGGFTDTQYF
>TRBJ2-7|-|TRBV11-2|TRBD2
TGTGCCAGCAGCTTAGATTCACTAGCGGGAGAACCCTACGAGCAGTACTTC
CASSLDSLAGEPYEQYF
>TRBJ1-2|-|TRBV27|-
TGTGCCAGCGGGTTACAGGGCAACTATGGCTACACCTTC
CASGLQGNYGYTF
>TRBJ1-1|-|TRBV13|-
TGTGCCAGCAGCCTATTGGGACGGAACACTGAAGCTTTCTTT
CASSLLGRNTEAFF